What follows describes a single TCR beta chain. One Seattle source followed patients from active infection through their disease course. In germline, CDR1 is SGHRS, CDR2 YFSETQ. The CDR3 is 16 residues long. J was trimmed by 4 bases and V by 4 bases; bases with no gene match: 9. In the original workflow: Amplifying reference gene primers gave estimates of nucleated cell counts. Assay used: immunoSEQ multiplex PCR; TCRdb lists only in-frame clones, some missing. For V, J and clone size, that table is used; D and trimming come from the DNA. The table records fewer than 140,000 clones, about 82% of them present only once. The data belong to a study of blood T cell repertoires in COVID-19. Study as a whole: Sites across the United States, Italy and Spain contributed samples from acute and convalescent COVID-19. PBMCs, B-cell-depleted T cells, or T cells provided the cDNA or gDNA that made up the material.

The clonotype was recovered from a man aged 80 or over with COVID-19, enrolled during active disease. The source material was peripheral blood. The chain joins TRBV5-1 to TRBJ2-2; TRBD2 agrees at 8 bases. CDR3 protein: CASSGGGLGGTGELFF. In DNA form, the CDR3 reads TGCGCCAGCAGCGGTGGGGGACTAGGAGGCACCGGGGAGCTGTTTTTT. Full variable domain (outside the CDR3, taken from reference TRBV5-1 and TRBJ2-2): KAGVTQTPRYLIKTRGQQVTLSCSPISGHRSVSWYQQTPGQGLQFLFEYFSETQRNKGNFPGRFSGRQFSNSRSEMNVSTLELGDSALYLCASSGGGLGGTGELFFGEGSRLTVL.